This entry features one T cell receptor beta chain sequence. Its antigen is currently unknown. These data originate in a study of shared clonotypes between healthy human individuals. Study-wide results and limits: Only blood samples were collected, and tissue repertoires likely differ.

Using immunoSEQ multiplex PCR, the repertoire was profiled, and TCRdb retains in-frame clones only, with some absent. Of about 580,000 clones in the sample, 95% to 98% are singletons; the top ten hold 0.3%. The CDR3 covers 15 residues. CDR1 is MRHNA, CDR2 SNTAGT, per germline. V was trimmed by 4 bases and J by 2 bases, leaving 13 bases between them. Cells designated naive CD8 were CD45RO-negative and were positively selected for CCR7, with terminally differentiated effector memory CD45RA+ cells excluded. Those who donated were healthy HIV-negative adults, with no recent acute infections or vaccinations reported.

Specimen: naive CD8+ T cells sorted from blood. The J gene is TRBJ2-3, the V gene TRBV6-4; perhaps TRBD1 as D (6 bases). The sequence was collected from a man younger than 45 in good health. The chain's CDR3 is CASSVDSSFTDTQYF. CDR3 bases: TGTGCCAGCAGTGTGGACAGTTCTTTCACAGATACGCAGTATTTT.